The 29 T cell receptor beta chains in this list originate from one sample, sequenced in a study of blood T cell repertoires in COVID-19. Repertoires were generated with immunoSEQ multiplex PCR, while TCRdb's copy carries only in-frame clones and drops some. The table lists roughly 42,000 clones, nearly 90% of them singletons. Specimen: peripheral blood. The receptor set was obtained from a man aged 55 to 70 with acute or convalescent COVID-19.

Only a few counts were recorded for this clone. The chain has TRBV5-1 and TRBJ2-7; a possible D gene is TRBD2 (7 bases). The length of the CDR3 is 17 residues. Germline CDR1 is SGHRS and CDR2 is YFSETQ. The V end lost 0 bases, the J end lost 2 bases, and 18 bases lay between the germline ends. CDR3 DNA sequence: TGCGCCAGCAGCTTGGCGGGTTCGGGGGGCGTAACCTACGAGCAGTACTTC. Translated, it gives CASSLAGSGGVTYEQYF. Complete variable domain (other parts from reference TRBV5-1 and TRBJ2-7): KAGVTQTPRYLIKTRGQQVTLSCSPISGHRSVSWYQQTPGQGLQFLFEYFSETQRNKGNFPGRFSGRQFSNSRSEMNVSTLELGDSALYLCASSLAGSGGVTYEQYFGPGTRLTVT.

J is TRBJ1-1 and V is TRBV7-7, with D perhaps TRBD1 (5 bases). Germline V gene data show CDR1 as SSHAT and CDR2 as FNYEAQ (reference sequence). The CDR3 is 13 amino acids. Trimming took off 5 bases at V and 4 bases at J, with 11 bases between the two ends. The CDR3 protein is CASSPGEVTEAFF. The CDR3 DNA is TGTGCCAGCAGCCCGGGGGAAGTCACTGAAGCTTTCTTT.

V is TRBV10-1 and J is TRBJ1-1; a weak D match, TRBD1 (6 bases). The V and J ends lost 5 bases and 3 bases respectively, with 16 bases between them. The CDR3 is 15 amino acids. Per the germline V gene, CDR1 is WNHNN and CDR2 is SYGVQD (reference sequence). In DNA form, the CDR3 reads TGCGCCAGCAGTAACCAGGGGATTGTTGACACTGAAGCTTTCTTT. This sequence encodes CASSNQGIVDTEAFF.

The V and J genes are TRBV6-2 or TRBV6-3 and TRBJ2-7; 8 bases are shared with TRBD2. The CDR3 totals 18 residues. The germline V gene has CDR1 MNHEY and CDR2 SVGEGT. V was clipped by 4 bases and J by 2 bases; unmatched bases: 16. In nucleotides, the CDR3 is TGTGCCAGCAGTTCCCCCGATTATCTAGCGGGTCTTACCTACGAGCAGTACTTC. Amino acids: CASSSPDYLAGLTYEQYF.

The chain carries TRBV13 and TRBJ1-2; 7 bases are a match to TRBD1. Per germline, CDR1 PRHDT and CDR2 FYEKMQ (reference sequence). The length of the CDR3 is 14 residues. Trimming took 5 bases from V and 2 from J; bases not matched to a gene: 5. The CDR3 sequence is CASSLGTANYGYTF. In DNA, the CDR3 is TGTGCCAGCAGCCTGGGGACAGCAAACTATGGCTACACCTTC.

The CDR3 bases are TGTGCCAGCAGTTTAGGGCAGGCTAACTATGGCTACACCTTC. It codes for CASSLGQANYGYTF. The chain carries TRBV28 and TRBJ1-2; no reliable D call. CDR1 MDHEN and CDR2 SYDVKM come from the germline V gene. The CDR3 totals 14 residues. V lost 2 bases and J lost 0, with 7 bases in between.

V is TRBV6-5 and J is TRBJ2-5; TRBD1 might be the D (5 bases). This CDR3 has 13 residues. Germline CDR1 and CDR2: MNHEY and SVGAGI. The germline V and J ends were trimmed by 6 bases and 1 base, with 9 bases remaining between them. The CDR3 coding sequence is TGTGCCAGCAGGGCACAGGCCCAAGAGACCCAGTACTTC. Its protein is CASRAQAQETQYF.

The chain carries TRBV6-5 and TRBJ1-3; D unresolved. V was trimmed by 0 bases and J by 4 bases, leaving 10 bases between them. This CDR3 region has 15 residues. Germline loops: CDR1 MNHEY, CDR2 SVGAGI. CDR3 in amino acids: CASSYSEGSGNTIYF. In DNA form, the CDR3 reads TGTGCCAGCAGTTACTCGGAAGGGAGCGGAAACACCATATATTTT.

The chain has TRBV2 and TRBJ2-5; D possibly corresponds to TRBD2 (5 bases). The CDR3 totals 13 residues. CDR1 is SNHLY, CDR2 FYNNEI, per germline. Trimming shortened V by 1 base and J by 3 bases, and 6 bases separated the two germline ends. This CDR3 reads CASSEDSEETQYF. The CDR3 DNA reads TGTGCCAGCAGTGAAGATAGCGAAGAGACCCAGTACTTC.

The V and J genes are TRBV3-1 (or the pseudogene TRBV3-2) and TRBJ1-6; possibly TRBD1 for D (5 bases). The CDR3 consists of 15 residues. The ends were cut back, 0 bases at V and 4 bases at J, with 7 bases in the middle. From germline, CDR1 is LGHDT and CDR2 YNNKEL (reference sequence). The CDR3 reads CASSQDTGYNSPLHF. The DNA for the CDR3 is TGTGCCAGCAGCCAAGATACAGGTTATAATTCACCCCTCCACTTT.

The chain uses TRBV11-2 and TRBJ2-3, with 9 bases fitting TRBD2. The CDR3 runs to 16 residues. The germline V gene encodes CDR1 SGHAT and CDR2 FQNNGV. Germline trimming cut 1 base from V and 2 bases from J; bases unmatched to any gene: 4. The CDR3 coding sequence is TGTGCCAGCAGCTTAGGGGCTAGCGGGGTCACAGATACGCAGTATTTT. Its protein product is CASSLGASGVTDTQYF. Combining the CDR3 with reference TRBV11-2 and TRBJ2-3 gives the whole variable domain EAGVAQSPRYKIIEKRQSVAFWCNPISGHATLYWYQQILGQGPKLLIQFQNNGVVDDSQLPKDRFSAERLKGVDSTLKIQPAKLEDSAVYLCASSLGASGVTDTQYFGPGTRLTVL.

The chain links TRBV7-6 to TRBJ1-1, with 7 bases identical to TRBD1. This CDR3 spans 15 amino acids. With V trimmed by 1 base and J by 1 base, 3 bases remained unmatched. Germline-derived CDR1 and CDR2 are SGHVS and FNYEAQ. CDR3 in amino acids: CASSLEAGGNTEAFF. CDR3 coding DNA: TGTGCCAGCAGCTTAGAGGCAGGGGGGAACACTGAAGCTTTCTTT.

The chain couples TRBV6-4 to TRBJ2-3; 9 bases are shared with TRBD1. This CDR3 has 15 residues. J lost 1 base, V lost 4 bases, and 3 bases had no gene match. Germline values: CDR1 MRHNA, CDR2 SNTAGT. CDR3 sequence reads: CASSAGQGGTDTQYF. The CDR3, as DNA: TGTGCCAGCAGTGCGGGACAGGGAGGCACAGATACGCAGTATTTT.

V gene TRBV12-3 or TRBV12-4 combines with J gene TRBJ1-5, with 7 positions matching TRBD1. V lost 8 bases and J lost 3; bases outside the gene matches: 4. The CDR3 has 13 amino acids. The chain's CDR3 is CASGGQDNQPQHF. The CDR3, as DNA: TGTGCCAGCGGTGGACAGGACAATCAGCCCCAGCATTTT.

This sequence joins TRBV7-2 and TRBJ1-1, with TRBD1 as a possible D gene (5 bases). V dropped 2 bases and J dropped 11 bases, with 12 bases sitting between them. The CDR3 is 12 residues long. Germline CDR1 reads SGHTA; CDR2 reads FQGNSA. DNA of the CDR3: TGTGCCAGCAGCTTAAATTTTGGGGCGGCTTTCTTT. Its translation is CASSLNFGAAFF.

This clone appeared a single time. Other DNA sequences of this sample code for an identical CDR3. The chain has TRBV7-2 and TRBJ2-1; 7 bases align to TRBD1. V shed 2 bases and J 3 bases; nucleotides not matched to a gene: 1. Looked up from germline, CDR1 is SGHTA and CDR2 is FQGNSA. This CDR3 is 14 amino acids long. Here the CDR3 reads CASSLRGLYNEQFF. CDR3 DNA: TGTGCCAGCAGCTTAAGGGGGCTCTACAATGAGCAGTTCTTC. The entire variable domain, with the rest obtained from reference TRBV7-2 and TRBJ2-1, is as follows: GAGVSQSPSNKVTEKGKDVELRCDPISGHTALYWYRQSLGQGLEFLIYFQGNSAPDKSGLPSDRFSAERTGGSVSTLTIQRTQQEDSAVYLCASSLRGLYNEQFFGPGTRLTVL.

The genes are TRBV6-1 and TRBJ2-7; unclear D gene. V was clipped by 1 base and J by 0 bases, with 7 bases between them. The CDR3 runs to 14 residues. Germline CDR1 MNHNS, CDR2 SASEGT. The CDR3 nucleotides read TGTGCCAGCAGTGAAGACGCGCTCTCCTACGAGCAGTACTTC. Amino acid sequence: CASSEDALSYEQYF.

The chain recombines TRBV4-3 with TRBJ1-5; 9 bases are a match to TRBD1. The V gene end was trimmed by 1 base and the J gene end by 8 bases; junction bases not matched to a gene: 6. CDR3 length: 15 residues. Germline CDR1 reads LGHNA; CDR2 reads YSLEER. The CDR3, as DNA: TGCGCCAGCAGCCAAGGGGGACAGGGTGGGGAGCCCCAGCATTTT. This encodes CASSQGGQGGEPQHF.

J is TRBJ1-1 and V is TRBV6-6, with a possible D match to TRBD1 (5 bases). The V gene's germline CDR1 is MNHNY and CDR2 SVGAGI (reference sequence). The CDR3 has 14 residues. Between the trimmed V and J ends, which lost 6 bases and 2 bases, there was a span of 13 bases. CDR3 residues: CASRGGAANTEAFF. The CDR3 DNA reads TGTGCCAGCAGGGGGGGAGCGGCAAACACTGAAGCTTTCTTT.

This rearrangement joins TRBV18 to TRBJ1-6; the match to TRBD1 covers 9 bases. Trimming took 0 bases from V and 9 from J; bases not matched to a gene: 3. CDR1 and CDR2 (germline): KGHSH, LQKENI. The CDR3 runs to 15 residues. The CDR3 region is CASSPPNRGLSPLHF. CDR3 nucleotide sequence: TGTGCCAGCTCACCACCGAACAGGGGGCTTTCACCCCTCCACTTT. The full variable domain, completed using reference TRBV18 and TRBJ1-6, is NAGVMQNPRHLVRRRGQEARLRCSPMKGHSHVYWYRQLPEEGLKFMVYLQKENIIDESGMPKERFSAEFPKEGPSILRIQQVVRGDSAAYFCASSPPNRGLSPLHFGNGTRLTVT.

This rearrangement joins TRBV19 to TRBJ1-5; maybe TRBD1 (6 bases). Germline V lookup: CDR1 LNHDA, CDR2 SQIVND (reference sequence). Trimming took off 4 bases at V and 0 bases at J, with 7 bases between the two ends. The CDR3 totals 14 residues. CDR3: CASSRTDSNQPQHF. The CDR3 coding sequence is TGTGCCAGTAGTAGGACAGATAGCAATCAGCCCCAGCATTTT.

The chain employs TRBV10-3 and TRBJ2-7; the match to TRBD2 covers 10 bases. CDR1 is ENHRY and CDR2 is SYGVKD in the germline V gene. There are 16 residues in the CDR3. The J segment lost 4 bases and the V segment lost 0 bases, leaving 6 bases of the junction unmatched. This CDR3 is CAISESRSGGAYEQYF. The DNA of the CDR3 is TGTGCCATCAGTGAGTCGAGGAGCGGGGGGGCTTACGAGCAGTACTTC.

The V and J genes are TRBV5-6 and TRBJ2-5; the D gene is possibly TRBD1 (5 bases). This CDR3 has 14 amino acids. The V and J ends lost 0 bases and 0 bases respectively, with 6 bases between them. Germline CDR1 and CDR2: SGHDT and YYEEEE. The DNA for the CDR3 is TGTGCCAGCAGCTTGGGGGGCTACCAAGAGACCCAGTACTTC. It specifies CASSLGGYQETQYF.

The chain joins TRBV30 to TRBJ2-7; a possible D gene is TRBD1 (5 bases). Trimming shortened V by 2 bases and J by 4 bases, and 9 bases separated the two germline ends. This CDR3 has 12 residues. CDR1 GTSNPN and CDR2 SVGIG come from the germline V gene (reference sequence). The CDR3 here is CAWSRGRYEQYF. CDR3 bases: TGTGCCTGGAGTAGGGGTCGGTACGAGCAGTACTTC.

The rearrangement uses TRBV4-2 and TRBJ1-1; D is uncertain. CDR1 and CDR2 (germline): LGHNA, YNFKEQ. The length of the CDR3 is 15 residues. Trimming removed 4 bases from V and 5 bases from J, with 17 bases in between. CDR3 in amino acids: CASSPDAGRVTEAFF. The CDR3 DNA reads TGTGCCAGCAGCCCAGACGCTGGTCGGGTAACTGAAGCTTTCTTT.

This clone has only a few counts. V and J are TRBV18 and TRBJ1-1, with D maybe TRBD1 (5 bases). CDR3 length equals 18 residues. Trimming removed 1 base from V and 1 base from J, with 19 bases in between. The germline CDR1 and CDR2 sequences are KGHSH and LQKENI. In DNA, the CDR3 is TGTGCCAGCTCACCACTTACAGGCGCCCCAACTCGGAACACTGAAGCTTTCTTT. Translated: CASSPLTGAPTRNTEAFF.

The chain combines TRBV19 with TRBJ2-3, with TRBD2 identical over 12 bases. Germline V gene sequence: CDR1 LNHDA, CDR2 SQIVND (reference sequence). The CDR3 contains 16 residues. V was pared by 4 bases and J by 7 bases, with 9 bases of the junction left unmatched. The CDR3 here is CASSTQTSGGTNTQYF. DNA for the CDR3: TGTGCCAGTAGTACGCAAACTAGCGGGGGGACTAATACGCAGTATTTT.

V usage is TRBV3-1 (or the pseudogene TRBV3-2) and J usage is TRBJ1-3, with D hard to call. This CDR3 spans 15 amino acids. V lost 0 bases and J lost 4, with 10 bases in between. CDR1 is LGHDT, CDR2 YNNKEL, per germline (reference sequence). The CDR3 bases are TGTGCCAGCAGCCAAGATCCCTCGGGGGGAAACACCATATATTTT. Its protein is CASSQDPSGGNTIYF.

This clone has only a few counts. CDR3 bases: TGTGCCAGCAAACCCCAAGAGGGGGCGGGCGGCTACAATGAGCAGTTCTTC. Amino acids: CASKPQEGAGGYNEQFF. The chain uses TRBV25-1 and TRBJ2-1, with 7 nucleotides matching TRBD1. The CDR3 consists of 17 residues. V trimming: 7 bases; J trimming: 3 bases; junction bases outside the gene matches: 15. Germline V CDR1 and CDR2: MGHDK, SYGVNS.